Below are 5 T cell receptor beta chains sequenced from a single sample in a study of OX40 agonist ivuxolimab in advanced cancers. Assay: immunoSEQ multiplex PCR; the TCRdb copy retains only in-frame clones and omits some. This table holds 26,000 or so clones, around nine tenths found once. The specimen comprised CD4+ or CD8+ T cells sorted from blood, sampled in a trial of the OX40 agonist ivuxolimab. These receptors came from an adult with an advanced solid tumor such as melanoma, head and neck, liver or kidney cancer.

In DNA form, the CDR3 reads TGTGCCAGCAGTTTTGGTTACGAGCAGTACTTC. Protein product: CASSFGYEQYF. The chain is built from TRBV25-1 and TRBJ2-7; D not certain. The CDR3 sequence is 11 residues long. Germline loops: CDR1 MGHDK, CDR2 SYGVNS. V lost 5 bases to trimming and J lost 4 bases, with 6 bases between them.

The rearrangement links TRBV27 to TRBJ1-1; 7 bases are a match to TRBD1. Germline trimming cut 6 bases from V and 6 bases from J; bases unmatched to any gene: 10. The CDR3 is 14 amino acids. Germline V CDR1 and CDR2: MNHEY, SMNVEV (reference sequence). CDR3 sequence: CASRWTGGSAEAFF. The DNA for the CDR3 is TGTGCCAGCAGGTGGACAGGCGGATCAGCTGAAGCTTTCTTT.

V and J are TRBV5-4 and TRBJ1-2; the D gene is possibly TRBD1 (5 bases). The germline gives CDR1 SGHNT, CDR2 YYREEE (reference sequence). The V end lost 6 bases, the J end lost 4 bases, and 22 bases lay between the germline ends. The CDR3 length is 16 residues. CDR3 protein: CASTSWGDTGFYGYTF. The CDR3 DNA is TGTGCCAGCACCTCTTGGGGGGATACAGGTTTCTATGGCTACACCTTC. Looking up the rest from reference TRBV5-4 and TRBJ1-2 gives the full variable domain: ETGVTQSPTHLIKTRGQQVTLRCSSQSGHNTVSWYQQALGQGPQFIFQYYREEENGRGNFPPRFSGLQFPNYSSELNVNALELDDSALYLCASTSWGDTGFYGYTFGSGTRLTVV.

J is TRBJ2-3 and V is TRBV30; D gene unclear. The length of the CDR3 is 16 residues. Germline V gene data show CDR1 as GTSNPN and CDR2 as SVGIG (reference sequence). V dropped 3 bases and J dropped 0 bases, with 16 bases sitting between them. In DNA form, the CDR3 reads TGTGCCTGGAGCGTTCGACTGTCAGCTAGCACAGATACGCAGTATTTT. Amino acids: CAWSVRLSASTDTQYF.

The chain uses TRBV5-4 and TRBJ1-2; D possibly corresponds to TRBD1 (5 bases). The V gene's germline CDR1 is SGHNT and CDR2 YYREEE (reference sequence). This CDR3 has 15 residues. V shed 4 bases and J shed 0 bases, with 13 bases lying between them. DNA of the CDR3: TGTGCCAGCAGCACGGGACCTCAAGCTAACTATGGCTACACCTTC. Translated, it gives CASSTGPQANYGYTF. Drawing the rest from reference TRBV5-4 and TRBJ1-2, the complete variable domain is ETGVTQSPTHLIKTRGQQVTLRCSSQSGHNTVSWYQQALGQGPQFIFQYYREEENGRGNFPPRFSGLQFPNYSSELNVNALELDDSALYLCASSTGPQANYGYTFGSGTRLTVV.